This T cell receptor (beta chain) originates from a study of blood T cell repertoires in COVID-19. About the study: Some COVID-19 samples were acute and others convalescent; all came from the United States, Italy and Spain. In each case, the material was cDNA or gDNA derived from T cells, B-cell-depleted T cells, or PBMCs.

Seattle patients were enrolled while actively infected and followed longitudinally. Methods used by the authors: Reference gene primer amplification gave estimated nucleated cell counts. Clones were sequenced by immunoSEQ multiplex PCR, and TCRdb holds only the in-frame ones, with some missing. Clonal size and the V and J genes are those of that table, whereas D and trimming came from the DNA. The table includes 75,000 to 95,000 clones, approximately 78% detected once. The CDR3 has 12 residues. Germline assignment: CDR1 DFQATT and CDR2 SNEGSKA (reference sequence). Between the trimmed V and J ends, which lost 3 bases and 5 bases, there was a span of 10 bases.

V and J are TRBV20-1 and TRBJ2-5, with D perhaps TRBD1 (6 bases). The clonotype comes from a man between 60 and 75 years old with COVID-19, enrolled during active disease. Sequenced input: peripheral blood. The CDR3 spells CSASFQGETQYF. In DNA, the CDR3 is TGCAGTGCTAGTTTCCAGGGGGAGACCCAGTACTTC.